This TCR beta chain emerged from a study of a mutant IDH1 vaccine in newly diagnosed glioma. Overall study: Those enrolled had earlier been treated with radiotherapy, temozolomide, or both, mostly both.

Concerning this clone itself: Its target is unknown.

There are 16 residues in the CDR3. Germline V gene data show CDR1 as SGHTA and CDR2 as FQGNSA. With V trimmed by 3 bases and J by 2 bases, 8 bases remained unmatched. Only in-frame clones appear in the TCRdb table, and some are missing; sequencing was by immunoSEQ multiplex PCR. The table records roughly 34,000 clones, around 90% of them present only once. Time point denoted: week 47, end of study. A 20-mer mutant IDH1 peptide at 300 ug was injected subcutaneously with topical imiquimod. Study-wide results and limits: Alterations occurring in top peripheral T cell clonotypes seemed unrelated to pseudoprogression. The study observed vaccine-induced immune responses in roughly 93% of patients.

Sequences were derived from PBMCs, sampled from a glioma patient whose treatment included an IDH1 peptide vaccine. The TCR comes from a woman in her thirties or forties with glioma. The chain employs TRBV7-2 and TRBJ2-7, with 9 bases fitting TRBD1. In nucleotides, the CDR3 is TGTGCCAGCAGCTTGAGCGGGACAGGGTTTCCCTACGAGCAGTACTTC. It encodes CASSLSGTGFPYEQYF.